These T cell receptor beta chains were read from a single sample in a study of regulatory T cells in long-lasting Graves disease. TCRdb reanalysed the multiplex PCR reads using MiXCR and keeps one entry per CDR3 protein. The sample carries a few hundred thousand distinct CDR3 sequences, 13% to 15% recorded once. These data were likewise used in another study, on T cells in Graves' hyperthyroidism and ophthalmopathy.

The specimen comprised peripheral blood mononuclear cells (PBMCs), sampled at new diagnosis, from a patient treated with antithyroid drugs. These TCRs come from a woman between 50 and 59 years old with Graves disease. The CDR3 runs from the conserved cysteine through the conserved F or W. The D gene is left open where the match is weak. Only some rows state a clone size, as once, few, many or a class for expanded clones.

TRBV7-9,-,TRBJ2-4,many,CASSHEVGNIQYF,TGTGCCAGCAGCCATGAGGTGGGAAACATTCAGTACTTC
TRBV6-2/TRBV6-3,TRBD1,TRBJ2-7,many,CASRPGDRPYEQYF,TGTGCCAGCAGGCCCGGGGACAGACCCTACGAGCAGTACTTC
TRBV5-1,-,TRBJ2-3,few,CASSLASGNTQYF,TGCGCCAGCAGCTTGGCGAGCGGAAATACGCAGTATTTT
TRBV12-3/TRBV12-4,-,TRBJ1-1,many,CASSLSIGGLQNTEAFF,TGTGCCAGCAGTTTAAGTATCGGGGGACTCCAGAACACTGAAGCTTTCTTT
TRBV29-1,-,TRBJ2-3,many,CSVVTTGTDTQYF,TGCAGCGTTGTGACTACCGGCACAGATACGCAGTATTTT
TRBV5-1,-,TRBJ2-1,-,CASSSTGVGYNEQFF,TGCGCCAGCAGCTCCACGGGAGTTGGCTACAATGAGCAGTTCTTC
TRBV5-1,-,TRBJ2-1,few,CASSWGGQVNNEQFF,TGCGCCAGCAGCTGGGGGGGACAGGTTAACAATGAGCAGTTCTTC
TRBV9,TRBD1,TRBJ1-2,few,CASSVLATGIYGYTF,TGTGCCAGCAGCGTTCTGGCGACAGGGATCTATGGCTACACCTTC
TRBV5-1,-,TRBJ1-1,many,CASSLEGGTNTEAFF,TGCGCCAGCAGCTTGGAGGGCGGAACGAACACTGAAGCTTTCTTT
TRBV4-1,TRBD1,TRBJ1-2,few,CASSQDSPGTGGYGYTF,TGCGCCAGCAGCCAAGATAGCCCCGGGACAGGGGGTTATGGCTACACCTTC
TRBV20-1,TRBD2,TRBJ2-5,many,CSHRTRSGGETQYF,TGCAGCCATAGGACTAGAAGTGGGGGAGAGACCCAGTACTTC
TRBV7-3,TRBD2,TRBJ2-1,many,CASSSTPSGSFDEQFF,TGTGCCAGCAGCTCAACACCTAGCGGGAGTTTTGATGAGCAGTTCTTC
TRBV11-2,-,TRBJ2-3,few,CASSLDKRGATDTQYF,TGTGCCAGCAGCTTAGATAAGAGGGGAGCGACAGATACGCAGTATTTT
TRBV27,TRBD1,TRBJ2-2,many,CASRTGENTGELFF,TGTGCCAGCCGGACAGGAGAGAACACCGGGGAGCTGTTTTTT
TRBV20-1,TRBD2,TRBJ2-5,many,CSARPPGGGEETQYF,TGCAGTGCTAGACCCCCGGGGGGGGGGGAAGAGACCCAGTACTTC
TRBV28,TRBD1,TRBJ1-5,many,CASRRGQGGGQPQHF,TGTGCCAGCAGACGCGGACAGGGTGGGGGTCAGCCCCAGCATTTT
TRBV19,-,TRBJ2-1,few,CACSMMRWKPEQFF,TGTGCCTGTAGTATGATGCGCTGGAAGCCTGAGCAGTTCTTC
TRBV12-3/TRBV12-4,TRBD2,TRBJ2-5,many,CASSETSGSVETQYF,TGTGCCAGCAGTGAAACTAGCGGGAGTGTGGAGACCCAGTACTTC
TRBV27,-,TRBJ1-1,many,CASSLRGLMNTEAFF,TGTGCCAGCAGCCTCAGGGGATTGATGAACACTGAAGCTTTCTTT
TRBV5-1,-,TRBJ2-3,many,CASSFGDSTDTQYF,TGCGCCAGCAGCTTCGGGGATAGCACAGATACGCAGTATTTT
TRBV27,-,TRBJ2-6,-,CASGQYGPRGGANVLTF,TGTGCCAGTGGACAGTATGGGCCCAGAGGAGGGGCCAACGTCCTGACTTTC
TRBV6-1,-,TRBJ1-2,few,CASSPQRATNYGYTF,TGTGCCAGCAGTCCCCAACGGGCAACTAACTATGGCTACACCTTC
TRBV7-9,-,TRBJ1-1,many,CASSSPREAFF,TGTGCCAGCAGCTCCCCACGAGAAGCTTTCTTT
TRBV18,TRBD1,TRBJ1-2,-,CASSPGTGADGYTF,TGTGCCAGCTCACCCGGGACAGGGGCGGATGGCTACACCTTC
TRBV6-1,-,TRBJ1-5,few,CASREGQPQHF,TGTGCCAGCAGGGAGGGTCAGCCCCAGCATTTT
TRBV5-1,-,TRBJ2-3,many,CASSFGRTTDTQYF,TGCGCCAGCAGCTTTGGACGGACCACAGATACGCAGTATTTT
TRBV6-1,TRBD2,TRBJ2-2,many,CASRISGANTGELFF,TGTGCCAGCAGGATCAGCGGGGCTAACACCGGGGAGCTGTTTTTT
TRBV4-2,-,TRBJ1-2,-,CASSQVDRTGYTF,TGTGCCAGCAGCCAAGTGGACAGAACCGGCTACACCTTC
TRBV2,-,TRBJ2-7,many,CASSEGVVPYYEQYF,TGTGCCAGCAGTGAAGGTGTAGTTCCGTACTACGAGCAGTACTTC
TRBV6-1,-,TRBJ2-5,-,CAGSEWGSRAETQYF,TGTGCCGGCAGTGAGTGGGGGAGTCGGGCAGAGACCCAGTACTTC
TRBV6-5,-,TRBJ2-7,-,CASSYSQTHEQYF,TGTGCCAGCAGTTACTCACAGACCCACGAGCAGTACTTC
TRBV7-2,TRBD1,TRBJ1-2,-,CASSLAGQGFGYTF,TGTGCCAGCAGCTTAGCGGGACAGGGCTTTGGCTACACCTTC
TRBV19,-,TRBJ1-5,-,CASSTKMGSSNQPQHF,TGTGCCAGTAGTACAAAGATGGGCAGCAGCAATCAGCCCCAGCATTTT
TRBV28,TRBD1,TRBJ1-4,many,CASSGPGTGSGEKLFF,TGTGCCAGCAGCGGTCCGGGGACAGGGTCGGGTGAAAAACTGTTTTTT
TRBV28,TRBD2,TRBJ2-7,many,CASSRSGLAGGVYDYEQYF,TGTGCCAGCAGCAGAAGCGGACTAGCGGGAGGGGTCTATGACTACGAGCAGTACTTC